These 4 T cell receptor beta chains came from one sample sequenced in a study of T cells in pancreatic ductal adenocarcinoma. Profiled with immunoSEQ multiplex PCR; TCRdb holds only in-frame clones, not every one. The table shows 15,000 to 20,000 clones, with about 90% occurring only once. Selected pancreatic ductal adenocarcinoma patients had undergone surgery without neoadjuvant therapy. Specimen: PBMCs. Every receptor here comes from a human donor with pancreatic ductal adenocarcinoma.

The table lists this clone with a few counts. J is TRBJ2-2 and V is TRBV7-8; D is unresolved. Per germline, CDR1 SGHVS and CDR2 FQNEAQ. Trimming took 1 base from V and 6 from J, leaving 18 bases between them. The CDR3 sequence is 17 residues long. The CDR3 DNA sequence: TGTGCCAGCAGCTTAGAGCCCCCCAGTGGAGCATCCGGGGAGCTGTTTTTT. Translating gives CASSLEPPSGASGELFF.

The rearrangement joins TRBV4-2 to TRBJ2-2; 10 positions match TRBD1. Trimming took 0 bases from V and 4 from J; bases not matched to a gene: 5. The CDR3 contains 17 residues. Germline V gene lookup returns CDR1 LGHNA and CDR2 YNFKEQ. CDR3 sequence (DNA): TGTGCCAGCAGCCAAGAAGTGACAGGGGGCCGCACCGGGGAGCTGTTTTTT. It codes for CASSQEVTGGRTGELFF.

The table lists this clone with a few counts. The chain couples TRBV5-1 to TRBJ1-2; D uncertain. CDR1 and CDR2 (germline): SGHRS, YFSETQ. V gave up 9 bases and J gave up 2 bases, with 14 bases separating them. The CDR3 has 13 residues. The CDR3 loop reads CATSRQGNYGYTF. In nucleotides, the CDR3 is TGCGCCACCTCGCGACAAGGAAACTATGGCTACACCTTC.

V gene TRBV6-1 combines with J gene TRBJ2-5, with D tentatively TRBD2 (7 bases). Germline CDR1 reads MNHNS; CDR2 reads SASEGT. The CDR3 is 16 amino acids. V lost 4 bases and J lost 2, with 17 bases in between. DNA for the CDR3: TGTGCCAGCAGTGGGGTTGGCGGGGGCCCACAAGAGACCCAGTACTTC. Its protein product is CASSGVGGGPQETQYF.